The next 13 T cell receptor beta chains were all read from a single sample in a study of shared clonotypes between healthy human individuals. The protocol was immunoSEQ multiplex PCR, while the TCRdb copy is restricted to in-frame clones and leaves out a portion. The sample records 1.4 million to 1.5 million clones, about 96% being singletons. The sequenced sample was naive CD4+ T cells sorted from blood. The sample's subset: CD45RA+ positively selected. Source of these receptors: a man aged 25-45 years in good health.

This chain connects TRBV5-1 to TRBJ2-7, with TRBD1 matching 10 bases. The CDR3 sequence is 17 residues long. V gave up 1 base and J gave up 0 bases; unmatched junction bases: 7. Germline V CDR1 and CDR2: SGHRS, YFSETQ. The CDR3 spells CASSLRMGTGVSYEQYF. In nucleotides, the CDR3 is TGCGCCAGCAGCTTGAGGATGGGGACAGGGGTCTCCTACGAGCAGTACTTC.

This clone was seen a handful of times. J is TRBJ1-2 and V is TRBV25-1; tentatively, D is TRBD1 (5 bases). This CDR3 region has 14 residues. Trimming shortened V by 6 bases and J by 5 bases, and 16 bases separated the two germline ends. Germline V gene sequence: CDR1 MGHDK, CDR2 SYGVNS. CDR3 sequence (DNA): TGTGCCAGCAGCCAAGACAGCGTTGGGTATGGCTACACCTTC. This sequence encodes CASSQDSVGYGYTF.

This CDR3 reads CASSPGTGVWNTEAFF. The CDR3 nucleotides are TGTGCCAGCAGCCCCGGGACAGGGGTTTGGAACACTGAAGCTTTCTTT. This chain uses TRBV11-2 with TRBJ1-1; 10 nucleotides match TRBD1. Trimming cost V 5 bases and J 1 base; bases outside gene matches: 7. The CDR3 loop spans 16 amino acids. Germline V gene data show CDR1 as SGHAT and CDR2 as FQNNGV.

CDR3: CASRARTLSYGYTF. The CDR3 coding sequence is TGTGCCAGTAGAGCCCGGACTCTTTCCTATGGCTACACCTTC. This rearrangement joins TRBV19 to TRBJ1-2; D not certain. In germline, CDR1 is LNHDA, CDR2 SQIVND (reference sequence). The V and J ends lost 6 bases and 4 bases respectively, with 15 bases between them. The CDR3 runs to 14 residues.

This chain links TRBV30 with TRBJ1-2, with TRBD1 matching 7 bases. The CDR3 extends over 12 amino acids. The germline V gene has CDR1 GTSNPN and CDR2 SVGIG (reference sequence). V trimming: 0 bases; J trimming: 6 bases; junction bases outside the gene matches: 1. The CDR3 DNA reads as TGTGCCTGGAGTGTAACAGGGGATGGCTACACCTTC. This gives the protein CAWSVTGDGYTF.

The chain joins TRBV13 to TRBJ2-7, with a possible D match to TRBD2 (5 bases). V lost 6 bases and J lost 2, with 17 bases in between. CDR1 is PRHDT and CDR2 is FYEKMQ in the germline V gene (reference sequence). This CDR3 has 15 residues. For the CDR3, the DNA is TGTGCCAGCAGACGAGCGGTCCCGGGCCCCTACGAGCAGTACTTC. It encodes CASRRAVPGPYEQYF.

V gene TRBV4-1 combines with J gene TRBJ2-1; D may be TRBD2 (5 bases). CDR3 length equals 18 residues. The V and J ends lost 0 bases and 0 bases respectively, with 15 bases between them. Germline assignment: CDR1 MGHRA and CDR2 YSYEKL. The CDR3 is CASSQEGLAASSYNEQFF. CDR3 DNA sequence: TGCGCCAGCAGCCAAGAAGGGCTAGCTGCGAGCTCCTACAATGAGCAGTTCTTC.

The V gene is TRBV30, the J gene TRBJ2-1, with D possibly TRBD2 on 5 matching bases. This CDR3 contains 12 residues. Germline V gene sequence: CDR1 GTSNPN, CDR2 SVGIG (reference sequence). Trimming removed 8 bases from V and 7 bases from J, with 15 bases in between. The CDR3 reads CAGVPGVNEQFF. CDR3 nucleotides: TGTGCCGGAGTTCCCGGGGTTAATGAGCAGTTCTTC. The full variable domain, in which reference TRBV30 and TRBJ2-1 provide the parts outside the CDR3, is SQTIHQWPATLVQPVGSPLSLECTVEGTSNPNLYWYRQAAGRGLQLLFYSVGIGQISSEVPQNLSASRPQDRQFILSSKKLLLSDSGFYLCAGVPGVNEQFFGPGTRLTVL.

The CDR3: CASSVVGGRAWEQYF. The CDR3 nucleotides are TGTGCCAGCAGCGTTGTCGGCGGGAGGGCCTGGGAGCAGTACTTC. The chain couples TRBV9 to TRBJ2-7; 9 bases align to TRBD2. The length of the CDR3 is 15 residues. CDR1 and CDR2 (germline): SGDLS, YYNGEE. V lost 2 bases to trimming and J lost 7 bases; unmatched junction nucleotides: 10.

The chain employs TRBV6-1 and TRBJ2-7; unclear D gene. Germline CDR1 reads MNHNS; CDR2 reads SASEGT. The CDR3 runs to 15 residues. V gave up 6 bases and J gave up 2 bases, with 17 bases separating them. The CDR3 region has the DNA TGTGCCAGCAGGGGAAGAAGAACCAACACCTACGAGCAGTACTTC. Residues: CASRGRRTNTYEQYF.

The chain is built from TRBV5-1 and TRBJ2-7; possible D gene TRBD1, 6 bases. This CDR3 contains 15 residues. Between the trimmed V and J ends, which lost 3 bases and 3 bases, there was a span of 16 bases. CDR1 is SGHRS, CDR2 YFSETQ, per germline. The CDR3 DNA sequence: TGCGCCAGCAGCTATGGACAGAGGGCAGACTACGAGCAGTACTTC. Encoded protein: CASSYGQRADYEQYF.

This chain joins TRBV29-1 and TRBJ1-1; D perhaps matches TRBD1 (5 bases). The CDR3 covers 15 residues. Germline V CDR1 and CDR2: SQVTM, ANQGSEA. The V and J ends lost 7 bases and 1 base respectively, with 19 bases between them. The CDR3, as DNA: TGCAGCGGGGGGGGTAAGTTGGGATGGAACACTGAAGCTTTCTTT. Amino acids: CSGGGKLGWNTEAFF.

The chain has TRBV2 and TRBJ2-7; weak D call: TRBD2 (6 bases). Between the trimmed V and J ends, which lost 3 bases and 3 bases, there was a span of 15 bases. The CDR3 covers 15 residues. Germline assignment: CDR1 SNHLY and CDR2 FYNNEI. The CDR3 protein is CASSDPGASDYEQYF. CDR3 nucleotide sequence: TGTGCCAGCAGTGACCCCGGGGCTAGCGACTACGAGCAGTACTTC.